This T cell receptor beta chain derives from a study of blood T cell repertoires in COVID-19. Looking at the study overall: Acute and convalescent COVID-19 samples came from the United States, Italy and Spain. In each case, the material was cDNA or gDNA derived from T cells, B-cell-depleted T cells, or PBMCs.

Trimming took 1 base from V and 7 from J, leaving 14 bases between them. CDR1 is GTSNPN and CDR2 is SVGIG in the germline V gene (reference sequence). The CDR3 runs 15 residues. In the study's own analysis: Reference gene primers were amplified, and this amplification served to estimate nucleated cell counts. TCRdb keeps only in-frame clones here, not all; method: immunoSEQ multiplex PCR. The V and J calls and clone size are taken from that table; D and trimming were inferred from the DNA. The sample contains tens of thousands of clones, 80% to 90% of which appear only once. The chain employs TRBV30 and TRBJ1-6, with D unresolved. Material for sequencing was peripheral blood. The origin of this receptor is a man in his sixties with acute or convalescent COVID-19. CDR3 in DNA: TGTGCCTGGAGTGGCGCGACTGGATTAAATTCACCCCTCCACTTT. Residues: CAWSGATGLNSPLHF.